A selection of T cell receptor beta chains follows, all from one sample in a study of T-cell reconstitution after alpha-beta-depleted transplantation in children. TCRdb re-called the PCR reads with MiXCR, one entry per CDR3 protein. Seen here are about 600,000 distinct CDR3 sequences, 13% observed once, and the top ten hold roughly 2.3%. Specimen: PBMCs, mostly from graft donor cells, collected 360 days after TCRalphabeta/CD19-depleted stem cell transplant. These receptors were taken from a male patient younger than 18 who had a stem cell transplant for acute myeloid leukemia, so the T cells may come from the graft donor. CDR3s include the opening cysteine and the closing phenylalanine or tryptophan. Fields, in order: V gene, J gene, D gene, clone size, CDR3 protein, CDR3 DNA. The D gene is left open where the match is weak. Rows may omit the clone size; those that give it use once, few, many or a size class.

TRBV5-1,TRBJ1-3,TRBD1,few,CASSYWDSDSGNTIYF,TGCGCCAGCAGCTATTGGGACAGCGACTCTGGAAACACCATATATTTT
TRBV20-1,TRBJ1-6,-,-,CSARGNSPLHF,TGCAGTGCTAGAGGGAATTCACCCCTCCACTTT
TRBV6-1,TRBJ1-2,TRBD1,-,CASRSDRGNNYGYTF,TGTGCCAGCAGGTCAGACAGGGGGAACAACTATGGCTACACCTTC
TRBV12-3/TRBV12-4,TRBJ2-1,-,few,CASNPSESSYNEQFF,TGTGCCAGCAACCCTAGCGAGAGCTCCTACAATGAGCAGTTCTTC
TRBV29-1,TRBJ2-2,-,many,CSVPEGRAGPGELFF,TGCAGCGTTCCTGAGGGACGGGCGGGCCCCGGGGAGCTGTTTTTT
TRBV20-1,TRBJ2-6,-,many,CSASIRRGLGGANVLTF,TGCAGTGCCTCCATTCGTAGGGGGTTAGGTGGGGCCAACGTCCTGACTTTC
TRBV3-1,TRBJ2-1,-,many,CASSQVTHSSYNEQFF,TGTGCCAGCAGCCAAGTAACCCATAGCTCCTACAATGAGCAGTTCTTC
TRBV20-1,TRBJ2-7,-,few,CSAKTGFPSSYEQYF,TGCAGTGCTAAAACCGGGTTTCCGAGCTCCTACGAGCAGTACTTC
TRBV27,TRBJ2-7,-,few,CASSLRVWAPGPTDSYEQYF,TGTGCCAGCAGTTTGAGGGTGTGGGCCCCAGGGCCGACTGACTCCTACGAGCAGTACTTC
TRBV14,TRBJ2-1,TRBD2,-,CASSHLAGVDNEQFF,TGTGCCAGCAGCCATCTAGCGGGAGTTGACAATGAGCAGTTCTTC
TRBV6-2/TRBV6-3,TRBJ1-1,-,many,CASFTASGGFTEAFF,TGTGCCAGCTTTACCGCCTCCGGCGGGTTCACTGAAGCTTTCTTT
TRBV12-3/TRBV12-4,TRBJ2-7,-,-,CASKRETGDAYEQYF,TGTGCCAGCAAAAGGGAGACCGGGGACGCCTACGAGCAGTACTTC
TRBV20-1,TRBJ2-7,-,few,CSARGFPEGSSYEQYF,TGCAGTGCTAGAGGTTTTCCGGAGGGGTCTTCCTACGAGCAGTACTTC
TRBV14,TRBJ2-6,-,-,CASSQDNKGLRSGANVLTF,TGTGCCAGCAGCCAAGATAATAAGGGGCTCAGGTCTGGGGCCAACGTCCTGACTTTC
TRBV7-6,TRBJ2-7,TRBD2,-,CASSELPSGYYEQYF,TGTGCCAGCAGCGAGCTGCCTAGCGGGTACTACGAGCAGTACTTC
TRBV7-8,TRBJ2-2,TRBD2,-,CASSAGLAPNTGELFF,TGTGCCAGCAGCGCAGGACTAGCGCCAAACACCGGGGAGCTGTTTTTT
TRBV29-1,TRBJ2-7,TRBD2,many,CSVETGLAGVNEQYF,TGCAGCGTTGAAACGGGACTAGCGGGAGTGAACGAGCAGTACTTC
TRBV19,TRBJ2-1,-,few,CASSINSRLNNEQFF,TGTGCCAGTAGTATAAATAGTCGGTTGAACAATGAGCAGTTCTTC
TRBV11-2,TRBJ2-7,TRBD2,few,CASSFRIAGGYEQYF,TGTGCCAGCAGCTTTAGGATCGCGGGAGGCTACGAGCAGTACTTC
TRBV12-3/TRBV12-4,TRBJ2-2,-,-,CASSSDTSPTGELFF,TGTGCCAGCAGTTCGGACACCTCGCCCACCGGGGAGCTGTTTTTT
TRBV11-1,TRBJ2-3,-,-,CASSRLFGTDTQYF,TGTGCCAGCAGCCGATTGTTTGGGACCGATACGCAGTATTTT
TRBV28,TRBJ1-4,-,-,CASSFLGPRKKLFF,TGTGCCAGCAGTTTTCTGGGACCTAGGAAAAAACTGTTTTTT
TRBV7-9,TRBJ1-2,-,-,CASSLKIGLDGYTF,TGTGCCAGCAGCTTGAAGATTGGCCTGGATGGCTACACCTTC
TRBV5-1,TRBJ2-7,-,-,CASSLMGLGLPSSYEQYF,TGCGCCAGCAGCTTGATGGGCCTGGGACTTCCTAGCTCCTACGAGCAGTACTTC
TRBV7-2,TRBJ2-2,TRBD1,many,CASALRDRVLDGELFF,TGTGCCAGCGCTCTTCGGGACAGGGTGTTGGACGGGGAGCTGTTTTTT
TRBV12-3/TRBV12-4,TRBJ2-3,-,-,CASSFAFTEPTDTQYF,TGTGCCAGCAGTTTCGCCTTTACCGAGCCCACAGATACGCAGTATTTT
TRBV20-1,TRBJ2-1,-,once,CSAGGQGTFYNEQFF,TGCAGTGCTGGTGGCCAGGGAACCTTCTACAATGAGCAGTTCTTC